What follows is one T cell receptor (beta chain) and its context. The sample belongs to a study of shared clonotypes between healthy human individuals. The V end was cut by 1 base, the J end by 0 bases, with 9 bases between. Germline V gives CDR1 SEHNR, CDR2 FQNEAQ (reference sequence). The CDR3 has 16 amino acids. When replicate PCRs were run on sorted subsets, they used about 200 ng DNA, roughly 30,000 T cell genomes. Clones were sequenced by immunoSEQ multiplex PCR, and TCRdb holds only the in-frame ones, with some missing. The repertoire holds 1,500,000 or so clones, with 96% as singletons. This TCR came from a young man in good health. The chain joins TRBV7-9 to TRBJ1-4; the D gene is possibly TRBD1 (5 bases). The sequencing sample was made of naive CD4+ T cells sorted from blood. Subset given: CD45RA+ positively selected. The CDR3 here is CASSLGAGSTNEKLFF. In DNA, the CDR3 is TGTGCCAGCAGCTTAGGGGCAGGGTCAACTAATGAAAAACTGTTTTTT.